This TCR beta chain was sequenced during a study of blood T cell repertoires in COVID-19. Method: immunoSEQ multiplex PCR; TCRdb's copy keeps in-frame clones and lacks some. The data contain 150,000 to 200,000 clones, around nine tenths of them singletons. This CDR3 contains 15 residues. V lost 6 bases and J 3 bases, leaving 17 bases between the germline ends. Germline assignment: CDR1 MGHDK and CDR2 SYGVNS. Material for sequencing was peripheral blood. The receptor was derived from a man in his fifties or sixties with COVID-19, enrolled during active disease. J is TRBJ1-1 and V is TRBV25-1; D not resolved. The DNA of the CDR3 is TGTGCCAGCAGCGCTGACTCGGTTGGATACACTGAAGCTTTCTTT. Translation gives CASSADSVGYTEAFF. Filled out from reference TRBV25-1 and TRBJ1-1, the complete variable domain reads EADIYQTPRYLVIGTGKKITLECSQTMGHDKMYWYQQDPGMELHLIHYSYGVNSTEKGDLSSESTVSRIRTEHFPLTLESARPSHTSQYLCASSADSVGYTEAFFGQGTRLTVV.